This TCR beta chain emerged from a study of long-term antiretroviral therapy in people with HIV. The assay, immunoSEQ v3.0, was run at survey level. Only in-frame clones appear in the TCRdb table, and some are missing; sequencing was by immunoSEQ multiplex PCR. This table holds about 50,000 clones, about 86% found once. Germline V gene data show CDR1 as MDHEN and CDR2 as SYDVKM. J was trimmed by 1 base and V by 5 bases; bases with no gene match: 4. This CDR3 is 14 amino acids long. J is TRBJ2-7 and V is TRBV28; TRBD2 agrees at 8 bases. The sample in question was unsorted PBMCs, obtained 0.8 years after starting antiretroviral therapy. This TCR came from a woman aged 18-29 years with HIV. For the CDR3, the DNA is TGTGCCAGCAGTCCCGGGGGGGTTTCCTACGAGCAGTACTTC. Protein: CASSPGGVSYEQYF.